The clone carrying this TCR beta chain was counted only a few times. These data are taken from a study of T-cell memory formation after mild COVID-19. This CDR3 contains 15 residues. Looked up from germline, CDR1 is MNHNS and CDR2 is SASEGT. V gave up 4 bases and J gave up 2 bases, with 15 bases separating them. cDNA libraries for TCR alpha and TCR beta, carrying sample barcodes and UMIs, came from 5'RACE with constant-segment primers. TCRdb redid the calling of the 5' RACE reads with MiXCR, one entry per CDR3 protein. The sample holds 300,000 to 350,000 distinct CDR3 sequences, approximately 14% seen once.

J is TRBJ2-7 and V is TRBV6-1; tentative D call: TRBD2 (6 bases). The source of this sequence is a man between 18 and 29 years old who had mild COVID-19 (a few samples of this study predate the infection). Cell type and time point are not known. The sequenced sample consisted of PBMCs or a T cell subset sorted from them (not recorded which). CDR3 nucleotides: TGTGCCAGCAGTGTAGGAGGGGTAGGAACCTACGAGCAGTACGTC. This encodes CASSVGGVGTYEQYV.